This section outlines one TCR beta chain sequence together with its context. The target antigen is unknown. RNA was isolated and reverse transcribed to cDNA, the sequencing template. Libraries were prepared by immunoSEQ multiplex PCR; TCRdb keeps only in-frame clonotypes and omits some of them. The sample contains around 190,000 clones, 56% of which appear only once. The sample originates from a study of CD8+ T cells in alopecia areata. Study-wide findings and caveats: Scalp sequencing also captures normal skin's resident alphabeta T cells.

This CDR3 has 11 amino acids. Germline CDR1 is MNHNS and CDR2 is SASEGT. Trimming took 9 bases from V and 1 from J, leaving 6 bases between them. Specimen: CD8+ T cells sorted from blood. The rearrangement joins TRBV6-1 to TRBJ1-1; no reliable D call. This TCR came from a human donor in good health. CDR3 amino acids: CASLRNTEAFF. The DNA for the CDR3 is TGTGCCAGTCTACGGAACACTGAAGCTTTCTTT.